This entry lists 22 T cell receptor beta chains sequenced from one sample in a study of blood T cell repertoires in COVID-19. Using immunoSEQ multiplex PCR, the repertoire was profiled, and TCRdb retains in-frame clones only, with some absent. The sample holds about 190,000 clones; roughly 81% are singletons and the top ten take roughly 5%. The sample comprised peripheral blood. The receptors were gathered from a woman in her seventies with active or convalescent COVID-19.

The sample holds a few counts of this clone. V usage is TRBV11-3 and J usage is TRBJ2-2, with 12 bases that match TRBD2. Germline assignment: CDR1 SGHNT and CDR2 YENEEA. Trimming cost V 5 bases and J 4 bases; bases outside gene matches: 5. The CDR3 covers 16 residues. The CDR3 bases are TGTGCCAGCAGCCCTAGCGGGAGGGCCGGCACCGGGGAGCTGTTTTTT. Its translation: CASSPSGRAGTGELFF.

The chain is built from TRBV7-2 and TRBJ1-3; perhaps TRBD1 as D (6 bases). The CDR3 sequence is 17 residues long. Germline loops: CDR1 SGHTA, CDR2 FQGNSA. V dropped 1 base and J dropped 0 bases, with 13 bases sitting between them. The CDR3 bases are TGTGCCAGCAGCTTAGATTACCGGGGGGCCTCTGGAAACACCATATATTTT. Translation gives CASSLDYRGASGNTIYF. The whole variable domain, filled in from reference TRBV7-2 and TRBJ1-3, reads GAGVSQSPSNKVTEKGKDVELRCDPISGHTALYWYRQSLGQGLEFLIYFQGNSAPDKSGLPSDRFSAERTGGSVSTLTIQRTQQEDSAVYLCASSLDYRGASGNTIYFGEGSWLTVV.

The CDR3 reads CASSRTGANTGELFF. The CDR3 bases are TGTGCCAGCTCACGGACAGGAGCAAACACCGGGGAGCTGTTTTTT. The chain recombines TRBV18 with TRBJ2-2, with 7 bases aligning to TRBD1. J lost 2 bases, V lost 4 bases, and 4 bases had no gene match. This CDR3 is 15 amino acids long. Germline V gives CDR1 KGHSH, CDR2 LQKENI. Full variable domain (outside the CDR3, taken from reference TRBV18 and TRBJ2-2): NAGVMQNPRHLVRRRGQEARLRCSPMKGHSHVYWYRQLPEEGLKFMVYLQKENIIDESGMPKERFSAEFPKEGPSILRIQQVVRGDSAAYFCASSRTGANTGELFFGEGSRLTVL.

The chain is built from TRBV28 and TRBJ1-5; D gene ambiguous. The V gene lost 6 bases and the J gene lost 2 bases, with 14 bases spanning the gap. The CDR3 is 15 residues long. Germline V gene data show CDR1 as MDHEN and CDR2 as SYDVKM. The CDR3 region has the DNA TGTGCCAGCAGAGACGCCGGGGTTGGCAATCAGCCCCAGCATTTT. Its translation is CASRDAGVGNQPQHF.

The rearrangement uses TRBV2 and TRBJ2-5; 10 bases fit TRBD2. The germline V gene encodes CDR1 SNHLY and CDR2 FYNNEI. V was clipped by 10 bases and J by 4 bases; unmatched bases: 12. The CDR3 has 15 residues. For the CDR3, the DNA is TGTGCCAACAAGCGGGAGGGCCAAGGGGGAGAGACCCAGTACTTC. This encodes CANKREGQGGETQYF.

This clone occurred a few times. This chain links TRBV5-1 with TRBJ2-2; no reliable D call. V lost 3 bases, J lost 2 bases, and 5 bases lay in between. The CDR3 contains 13 residues. The germline V gene has CDR1 SGHRS and CDR2 YFSETQ. Written as DNA, the CDR3 is TGCGCCAGCAGCTGGAGTAACACCGGGGAGCTGTTTTTT. As protein: CASSWSNTGELFF.

The chain combines TRBV2 with TRBJ2-2, with 10 nucleotides matching TRBD2. The J segment lost 4 bases and the V segment lost 3 bases, leaving 5 bases of the junction unmatched. Germline V lookup: CDR1 SNHLY, CDR2 FYNNEI. This CDR3 has 16 residues. The CDR3 protein is CASSDPLAGVTGELFF. The DNA for the CDR3 is TGTGCCAGCAGTGACCCCCTAGCGGGAGTCACCGGGGAGCTGTTTTTT.

V is TRBV19 and J is TRBJ1-2; 8 bases align to TRBD1. The junction had 12 bases not matched to a gene; V was cut back by 8 bases and J by 4 bases. The CDR3 is 15 residues long. CDR1 and CDR2 (germline): LNHDA, SQIVND (reference sequence). CDR3 sequence (DNA): TGTGCCAGTCTCCCCGCTCCCACAGGGGGCTATGGCTACACCTTC. It yields the protein CASLPAPTGGYGYTF.

The CDR3 region has the DNA TGTGCCACCTCCCGACTAGCGGGAGAAGAGACCCAGTACTTC. It codes for CATSRLAGEETQYF. The V gene is TRBV15, the J gene TRBJ2-5, with 12 positions matching TRBD2. Germline CDR1 reads LNHNV; CDR2 reads YYDKDF (reference sequence). Trimming cost V 8 bases and J 3 bases; bases outside gene matches: 4. The CDR3 has 14 amino acids.

The chain is built from TRBV18 and TRBJ1-1, with a tentative D call TRBD1 (6 bases). Germline V gene sequence: CDR1 KGHSH, CDR2 LQKENI. V was shortened by 2 bases and J by 6 bases, with 13 bases between the two germline ends. There are 14 residues in the CDR3. CDR3 amino acids: CASSPSNRAAEAFF. CDR3 DNA: TGTGCCAGCTCACCATCTAACAGGGCAGCTGAAGCTTTCTTT.

J is TRBJ2-3 and V is TRBV10-1; the D is unclear. Trimming shortened V by 0 bases and J by 6 bases, and 10 bases separated the two germline ends. The CDR3 has 14 amino acids. CDR1 is WNHNN, CDR2 SYGVQD, per germline (reference sequence). The DNA of the CDR3 is TGCGCCAGCAGTGAGTCCTCCGCCGCGGATACGCAGTATTTT. Protein product: CASSESSAADTQYF.

DNA of the CDR3: TGTGCCAGCAGCCTGACAGGGGTCAATGAGCAGTTCTTC. Amino acids: CASSLTGVNEQFF. This chain connects TRBV3-1 (or the pseudogene TRBV3-2) to TRBJ2-1; 8 bases map to TRBD1. Trimming removed 4 bases from V and 6 bases from J; junction bases left unmatched: 2. In germline, CDR1 is LGHDT, CDR2 YNNKEL (reference sequence). The CDR3 contains 13 residues.

The chain couples TRBV5-5 to TRBJ1-3; TRBD1 aligns across 7 bases. V shed 2 bases, J shed 4 bases, and the junction held 3 bases outside the gene matches. CDR1 is SGHKS, CDR2 YYEKEE, per germline (reference sequence). The CDR3 loop spans 14 amino acids. Here the CDR3 DNA reads TGTGCCAGCAGCTTAAACAGGGGAGGAAACACCATATATTTT. Encoded protein: CASSLNRGGNTIYF.

The rearrangement joins TRBV30 to TRBJ1-3; D might be TRBD1 (6 bases). V was cut by 5 bases and J by 1 base, with 9 bases left in between. Looked up from germline, CDR1 is GTSNPN and CDR2 is SVGIG (reference sequence). The CDR3 contains 13 residues. The CDR3 nucleotides read TGTGCCTGGTCAGGGGCGTCTGGAAACACCATATATTTT. Protein: CAWSGASGNTIYF.

The chain uses TRBV6-5 and TRBJ1-2, with TRBD1 matching over 8 bases. Per the germline V gene, CDR1 is MNHEY and CDR2 is SVGAGI. The junction had 7 bases not matched to a gene; V was cut back by 6 bases and J by 7 bases. CDR3 length: 13 residues. CDR3 nucleotide sequence: TGTGCCAGCAGACCAACAGGGGGTAGTGGCTACACCTTC. Its protein is CASRPTGGSGYTF.

The chain is built from TRBV4-1 and TRBJ1-2, with D hard to call. This CDR3 spans 13 amino acids. Between the trimmed V and J ends, which lost 2 bases and 4 bases, there was a span of 8 bases. Germline V gene data show CDR1 as MGHRA and CDR2 as YSYEKL. The CDR3 bases are TGCGCCAGCAGCCAATTTTACAGCTATGGCTACACCTTC. Residues: CASSQFYSYGYTF.

This clone was picked up one time. V is TRBV11-2 and J is TRBJ2-3, with TRBD2 as a possible D gene (6 bases). V was cut by 5 bases and J by 4 bases, with 10 bases left in between. CDR3 size: 13 residues. Germline V lookup: CDR1 SGHAT, CDR2 FQNNGV. As DNA, the CDR3 is TGTGCCAGCAGCCCTGCGGGGTCAGATACGCAGTATTTT. Translated: CASSPAGSDTQYF.

In its sample, this clone was seen once. The chain carries TRBV7-6 and TRBJ2-7; D is possibly TRBD2 (5 bases). There are 13 residues in the CDR3. V was pared by 4 bases and J by 3 bases, with 10 bases between. Per germline, CDR1 SGHVS and CDR2 FNYEAQ. The DNA of the CDR3 is TGTGCCAGCAGCTCCGGACGGGGCTACGAGCAGTACTTC. Residues: CASSSGRGYEQYF.

This clone was observed a handful of times. The chain employs TRBV6-5 and TRBJ1-1; possibly TRBD1 for D (6 bases). CDR1 and CDR2 (germline): MNHEY, SVGAGI. Trimming stripped 6 bases from V and 1 base from J, with 12 bases between. CDR3 size: 14 residues. The CDR3 region is CASRQRGQNTEAFF. The CDR3 nucleotides are TGTGCCAGCAGGCAGAGGGGACAGAACACTGAAGCTTTCTTT.

The chain employs TRBV28 and TRBJ2-6; D may be TRBD2 (5 bases). Trimming pared 5 bases from V and 2 bases from J, leaving 10 bases between. The CDR3 is 15 amino acids. Germline CDR1 and CDR2: MDHEN and SYDVKM. DNA of the CDR3: TGTGCCAGCAGTCCCACCGGGGCTGGGGCCAACGTCCTGACTTTC. Its translation is CASSPTGAGANVLTF. Looking up the rest from reference TRBV28 and TRBJ2-6 gives the full variable domain: DVKVTQSSRYLVKRTGEKVFLECVQDMDHENMFWYRQDPGLGLRLIYFSYDVKMKEKGDIPEGYSVSREKKERFSLILESASTNQTSMYLCASSPTGAGANVLTFGAGSRLTVL.

The chain couples TRBV6-6 to TRBJ2-3; maybe TRBD1 (6 bases). Germline V lookup: CDR1 MNHNY, CDR2 SVGAGI (reference sequence). V lost 7 bases and J 3 bases, leaving 14 bases between the germline ends. The CDR3 is 14 amino acids. CDR3 DNA sequence: TGTGCCAGCACCTTCCGCAGGGGTACAGATACGCAGTATTTT. This codes for CASTFRRGTDTQYF.

The chain is built from TRBV7-9 and TRBJ1-4; 8 nucleotides match TRBD1. Germline CDR1 SEHNR, CDR2 FQNEAQ (reference sequence). The length of the CDR3 is 14 residues. V shed 6 bases and J 3 bases; nucleotides not matched to a gene: 3. The DNA of the CDR3 is TGTGCCAGCAGAACAGGGGGGTCTAATGAAAAACTGTTTTTT. Translated, it gives CASRTGGSNEKLFF. The variable domain in full, with the rest retrieved from reference TRBV7-9 and TRBJ1-4, is DTGVSQNPRHKITKRGQNVTFRCDPISEHNRLYWYRQTLGQGPEFLTYFQNEAQLEKSRLLSDRFSAERPKGSFSTLEIQRTEQGDSAMYLCASRTGGSNEKLFFGSGTQLSVL.